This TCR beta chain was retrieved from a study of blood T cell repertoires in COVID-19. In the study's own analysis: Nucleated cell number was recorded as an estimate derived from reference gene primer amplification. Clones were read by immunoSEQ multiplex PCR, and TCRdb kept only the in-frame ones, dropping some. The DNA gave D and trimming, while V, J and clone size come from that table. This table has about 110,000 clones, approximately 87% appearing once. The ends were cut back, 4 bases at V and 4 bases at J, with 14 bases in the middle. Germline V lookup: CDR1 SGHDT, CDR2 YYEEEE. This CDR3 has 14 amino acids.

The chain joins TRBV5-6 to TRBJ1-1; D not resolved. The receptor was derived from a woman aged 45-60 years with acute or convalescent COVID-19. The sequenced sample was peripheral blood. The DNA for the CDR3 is TGTGCCAGCAGCCCGATTGGTCGGGGCACTGAAGCTTTCTTT. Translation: CASSPIGRGTEAFF.